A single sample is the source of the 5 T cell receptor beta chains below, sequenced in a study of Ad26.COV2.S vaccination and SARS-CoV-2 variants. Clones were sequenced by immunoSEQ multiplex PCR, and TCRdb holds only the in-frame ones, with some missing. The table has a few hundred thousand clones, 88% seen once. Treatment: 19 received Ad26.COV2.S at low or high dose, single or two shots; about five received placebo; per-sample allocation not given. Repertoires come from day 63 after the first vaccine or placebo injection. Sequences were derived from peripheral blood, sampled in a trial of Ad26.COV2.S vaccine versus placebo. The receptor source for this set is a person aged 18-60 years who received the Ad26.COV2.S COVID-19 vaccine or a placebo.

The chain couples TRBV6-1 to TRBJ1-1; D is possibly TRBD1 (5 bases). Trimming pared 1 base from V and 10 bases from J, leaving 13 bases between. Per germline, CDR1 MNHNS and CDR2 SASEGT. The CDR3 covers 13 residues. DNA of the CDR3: TGTGCCAGCAGTGAAGTGGGGCGGATTGGAGCTTTCTTT. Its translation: CASSEVGRIGAFF.

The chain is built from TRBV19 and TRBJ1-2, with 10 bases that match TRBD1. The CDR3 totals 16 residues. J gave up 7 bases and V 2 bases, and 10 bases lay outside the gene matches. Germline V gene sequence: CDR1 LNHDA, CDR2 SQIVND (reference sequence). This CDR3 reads CASSIYPGQGSAGYTF. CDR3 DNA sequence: TGTGCCAGTAGTATATATCCGGGACAGGGGTCCGCTGGCTACACCTTC. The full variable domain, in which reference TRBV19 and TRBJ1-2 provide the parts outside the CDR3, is DGGITQSPKYLFRKEGQNVTLSCEQNLNHDAMYWYRQDPGQGLRLIYYSQIVNDFQKGDIAEGYSVSREKKESFPLTVTSAQKNPTAFYLCASSIYPGQGSAGYTFGSGTRLTVV.

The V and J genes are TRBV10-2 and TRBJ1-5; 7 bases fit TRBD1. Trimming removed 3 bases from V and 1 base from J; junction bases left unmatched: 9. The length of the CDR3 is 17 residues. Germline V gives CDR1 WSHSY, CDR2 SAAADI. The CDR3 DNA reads TGCGCCAGCAGTGACAAAGCGCGGGGACAGAGCAATCAGCCCCAGCATTTT. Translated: CASSDKARGQSNQPQHF.

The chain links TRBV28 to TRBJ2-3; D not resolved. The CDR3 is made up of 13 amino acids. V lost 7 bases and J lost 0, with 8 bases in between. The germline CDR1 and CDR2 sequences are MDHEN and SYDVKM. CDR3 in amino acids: CASTLLSTDTQYF. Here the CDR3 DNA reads TGTGCCAGCACCCTACTCAGCACAGATACGCAGTATTTT.

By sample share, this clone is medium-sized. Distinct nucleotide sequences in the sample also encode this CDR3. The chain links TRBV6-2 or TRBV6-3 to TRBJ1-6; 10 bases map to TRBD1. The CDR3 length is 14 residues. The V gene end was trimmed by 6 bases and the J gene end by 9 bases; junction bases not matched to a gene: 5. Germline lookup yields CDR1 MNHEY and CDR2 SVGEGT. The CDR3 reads CASSTGTGASPLHF. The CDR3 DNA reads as TGTGCCAGCAGCACGGGGACAGGGGCTTCACCCCTCCACTTT.